A single sample gave rise to the 7 T cell receptor beta chains below, sequenced in a study of blood T cells in healthy people across ages. Using a J-beta primer mix together with a sample-barcoded 5' primer, a second PCR was run for roughly 6 to 11 cycles. One entry per CDR3 protein, called by TCRdb with MiXCR from the 5' RACE reads. This sample has approximately 800,000 distinct CDR3 sequences; 40% to 65% occur once, and the top ten carry roughly 37%. Sequenced material: blood. The source of these receptors is an elderly man in good health.

This clonotype has a single count. This chain connects TRBV3-1 to TRBJ2-1; maybe TRBD2 (5 bases). The assigned J gene may be wrong: the sequence end matches TRBJ2-7 better. There are 14 residues in the CDR3. In germline, CDR1 is LGHDT, CDR2 YNNKEL (reference sequence). CDR3 loop: CASSQPDSSYEQYF. CDR3 DNA: TGTGCCAGCAGCCAACCGGACTCCTCCTACGAGCAGTACTTC.

This rearrangement joins TRBV20-1 to TRBJ1-1; 10 nucleotides agree with TRBD1. V gave up 5 bases and J gave up 3 bases; unmatched junction bases: 6. CDR1 is DFQATT and CDR2 is SNEGSKA in the germline V gene (reference sequence). The CDR3 has 14 amino acids. The DNA of the CDR3 is TGCAGTGCTCCAGACAGGGGGCTGGACACTGAAGCTTTCTTT. Its translation: CSAPDRGLDTEAFF.

This clonotype has only a few counts. The V gene is TRBV6-5, the J gene TRBJ2-5; D gene uncertain. The CDR3 runs to 14 residues. The ends were cut back, 3 bases at V and 0 bases at J, with 8 bases in the middle. Germline V CDR1 and CDR2: MNHEY, SVGAGI. The CDR3 spells CASSYNSYQETQYF. DNA for the CDR3: TGTGCCAGCAGTTATAACAGCTACCAAGAGACCCAGTACTTC.

A few counts support this clonotype. The J gene is TRBJ2-1, the V gene TRBV28; TRBD2 matches 11 bases. Trimming took 6 bases from V and 8 from J; bases not matched to a gene: 9. CDR1 is MDHEN, CDR2 SYDVKM, per germline. CDR3 length: 15 amino acids. CDR3 region: CASSPGLAAAHEQFF. In DNA, the CDR3 is TGTGCCAGCAGCCCGGGACTAGCGGCCGCACATGAGCAGTTCTTC.

This clonotype was observed a handful of times. The V and J genes are TRBV3-1 and TRBJ2-5, with TRBD1 matching over 7 bases. The CDR3 spans 17 residues. Unmatched junction bases numbered 8, after V lost 0 bases and J lost 1 base. CDR1 is LGHDT and CDR2 is YNNKEL in the germline V gene (reference sequence). Written as DNA, the CDR3 is TGTGCCAGCAGCCAAGAAGGGGCCCGGGACAGCCAAGAGACCCAGTACTTC. It codes for CASSQEGARDSQETQYF.

The chain couples TRBV7-8 to TRBJ2-5; the match to TRBD1 covers 8 bases. V dropped 5 bases and J dropped 2; count of bases not matched to a gene: 7. CDR3 length: 15 residues. The germline CDR1 and CDR2 sequences are SGHVS and FQNEAQ. The CDR3 loop reads CASSLRTGKQETQYF. The CDR3 DNA is TGTGCCAGCAGCCTGAGGACAGGGAAACAAGAGACCCAGTACTTC.

The gene calls are TRBV25-1 and TRBJ2-2, with unresolved D. This CDR3 spans 14 amino acids. Germline loops: CDR1 MGHDK, CDR2 SYGVNS. The ends were cut back, 5 bases at V and 3 bases at J, with 10 bases in the middle. CDR3 sequence (DNA): TGTGCCAGCAGTCTACAGAGAGACACCGGGGAGCTGTTTTTT. Its translation: CASSLQRDTGELFF.